These 21 T cell receptor beta chains originate from one sample sequenced in a study of regulatory T cells in long-lasting Graves disease. Combining iRepertoire HTBI primers with Arm-PCR of CDR3 regions, the authors built TCR beta libraries. TCRdb passed the multiplex PCR reads through MiXCR, listing each CDR3 protein once. The sample lists approximately 300,000 distinct CDR3 sequences; over 15% were seen once. Noted time point: newly diagnosed GD, antithyroid drugs for less than 3 months. Following extraction of RNA from PBMCs, that RNA was used to make the TCR library. The specimen comprised peripheral blood mononuclear cells (PBMCs), sampled at new diagnosis, from a patient treated with antithyroid drugs. Every receptor here comes from a female donor with Graves disease.

This clonotype turned up a few times. CDR3 sequence (DNA): TGCAGTGCTAGAGATCTTTTTAATGAAAAACTGTTTTTT. Translated, it gives CSARDLFNEKLFF. The rearrangement uses TRBV20-1 and TRBJ1-4; D remains unclear. The germline V gene has CDR1 DFQATT and CDR2 SNEGSKA (reference sequence). With 0 bases removed from V and 4 bases from J, the gap between germline ends came to 6 bases. This CDR3 region has 13 residues.

This clonotype has at least ten counts. The rearrangement uses TRBV2 and TRBJ1-5, with a weak D call TRBD1 (5 bases). The CDR3 runs 16 residues. Germline CDR1 is SNHLY and CDR2 is FYNNEI. The V gene lost 5 bases and the J gene lost 6 bases, with 20 bases spanning the gap. CDR3 nucleotides: TGTGCCAGCAGTAAAACCGGGGCCGGGCACGGTCAGCCCCAGCATTTT. Amino acids: CASSKTGAGHGQPQHF. The full variable domain, its missing parts supplied by reference TRBV2 and TRBJ1-5, is EPEVTQTPSHQVTQMGQEVILRCVPISNHLYFYWYRQILGQKVEFLVSFYNNEISEKSEIFDDQFSVERPDGSNFTLKIRSTKLEDSAMYFCASSKTGAGHGQPQHFGDGTRLSIL.

In this sample, this clonotype turned up many times. This chain joins TRBV27 and TRBJ2-7; D is uncertain. There are 13 residues in the CDR3. V was cut by 3 bases and J by 2 bases, with 8 bases left in between. From germline, CDR1 is MNHEY and CDR2 SMNVEV (reference sequence). The CDR3 DNA is TGTGCCAGCAGTTTTACCGGCCCCTACGAGCAGTACTTC. It specifies CASSFTGPYEQYF.

This clonotype has only a few counts. The V gene is TRBV28, the J gene TRBJ2-7; the D gene could be TRBD1 or TRBD2 (5 bases each). The V end was cut by 5 bases, the J end by 6 bases, with 20 bases between. This CDR3 has 15 amino acids. The germline gives CDR1 MDHEN, CDR2 SYDVKM. CDR3 in amino acids: CASSPRGSINGEQYF. The CDR3 DNA is TGTGCCAGCAGTCCCCGGGGCTCCATAAATGGCGAGCAGTACTTC.

The table lists this clonotype with a few counts. The genes are TRBV11-3 and TRBJ2-1; TRBD1 matches at 7 bases. With V trimmed by 5 bases and J by 2 bases, 18 bases remained unmatched. Germline CDR1 reads SGHNT; CDR2 reads YENEEA. The length of the CDR3 is 19 residues. The CDR3 DNA follows: TGTGCCAGCAGCCCCCCTGGACAAACGGACAGGAGCGCCTACAATGAGCAGTTCTTC. Protein product: CASSPPGQTDRSAYNEQFF.

This clonotype was detected many times. The chain carries TRBV5-6 and TRBJ1-4; 9 positions match TRBD1. Germline assignment: CDR1 SGHDT and CDR2 YYEEEE. V lost 4 bases to trimming and J lost 8 bases; unmatched junction nucleotides: 6. This CDR3 has 14 amino acids. CDR3 DNA: TGTGCCAGCAGCCGACCGGGACAGGGAGAAAAACTGTTTTTT. Translating gives CASSRPGQGEKLFF.

Remarks on this clonotype: This clone may be a read error of a much larger clone one base away. V and J are TRBV11-2 and TRBJ2-3; the D is unclear. CDR1 and CDR2 (germline): SGHAT, FQNNGV. CDR3 length: 12 amino acids. With 5 bases removed from V and 4 bases from J, the gap between germline ends came to 7 bases. The CDR3 loop is CASSGLADTQYF. The CDR3 DNA reads as TGTGCCAGCAGCGGCCTGGCAGATACGCAGTATTTT.

This clonotype was counted only a few times. A junction end diverges from the germline sequence, so it may reflect a read error. V gene TRBV2 combines with J gene TRBJ2-2; 9 positions agree with TRBD1. The CDR3 is 16 amino acids. Germline V gives CDR1 SNHLY, CDR2 FYNNEI. The CDR3 sequence: CASTLQGTGNTGEPFF. CDR3 nucleotide sequence: TGTGCCAGCACGCTTCAAGGGACAGGGAACACCGGGGAGCCGTTTTTT.

In its sample, this clonotype was seen many times. The chain couples TRBV27 to TRBJ2-7, with 7 bases lining up with TRBD1. Germline CDR1 MNHEY, CDR2 SMNVEV (reference sequence). CDR3 length: 15 amino acids. V lost 4 bases, J lost 0 bases, and 6 bases stayed unmatched. CDR3 sequence: CASSSLRDSSYEQYF. The CDR3 DNA is TGTGCCAGCAGTTCCCTAAGGGACAGCTCCTACGAGCAGTACTTC.

The chain recombines TRBV28 with TRBJ1-2; D unresolved. Trimming pared 4 bases from V and 4 bases from J, leaving 16 bases between. Germline CDR1 MDHEN, CDR2 SYDVKM. This CDR3 is 15 amino acids long. The CDR3 protein is CASSSWASTGYGYTF. CDR3 nucleotide sequence: TGTGCCAGCAGTTCGTGGGCCTCCACCGGCTATGGCTACACCTTC.

This clonotype was recorded many times. The chain combines TRBV24-1 with TRBJ2-5, with 7 bases that match TRBD1. CDR1 is KGHDR, CDR2 SFDVKD, per germline. The CDR3 contains 14 residues. Unmatched junction bases numbered 9, after V lost 4 bases and J lost 8 bases. The CDR3 sequence is CATSEPTGVETQYF. The CDR3 nucleotides read TGTGCCACCAGTGAACCTACAGGGGTGGAAACCCAGTACTTC.

The rearrangement uses TRBV18 and TRBJ2-3; D perhaps matches TRBD1 (6 bases). From germline, CDR1 is KGHSH and CDR2 LQKENI. V was pared by 1 base and J by 0 bases, with 11 bases between. The CDR3 contains 16 residues. CDR3 sequence: CASSPLSTGSTDTQYF. CDR3 DNA: TGTGCCAGCTCACCACTATCGACAGGAAGCACAGATACGCAGTATTTT.

This clonotype was counted a few times. This sequence joins TRBV6-1 and TRBJ2-2; TRBD2 is a possible D gene (6 bases). Germline assignment: CDR1 MNHNS and CDR2 SASEGT. This CDR3 has 15 residues. Trimming removed 7 bases from V and 1 base from J, with 13 bases in between. The CDR3 spells CASTLGGGNTGELFF. For the CDR3, the DNA is TGTGCCAGCACCCTCGGGGGTGGGAACACCGGGGAGCTGTTTTTT.

This chain joins TRBV28 and TRBJ1-1; perhaps TRBD1 as D (6 bases). V gave up 3 bases and J gave up 7 bases, with 18 bases separating them. The germline V gene has CDR1 MDHEN and CDR2 SYDVKM. This CDR3 is built from 15 residues. The DNA of the CDR3 is TGTGCCAGCAGTTTTGGGGAGGGGGGGGGATTTGAAGCTTTCTTT. Translation gives CASSFGEGGGFEAFF.

The CDR3, as DNA: TGCAGTGCCCTCTTACCCAGGGGCTCCTATGGCTACACCTTC. It specifies CSALLPRGSYGYTF. This chain uses TRBV20-1 with TRBJ1-2, with D possibly being TRBD1 (6 bases). V lost 6 bases and J lost 4, with 18 bases in between. CDR3 length: 14 residues. CDR1 and CDR2 from the germline V gene are DFQATT and SNEGSKA (reference sequence).

This clonotype was counted between two and nine times. This rearrangement joins TRBV20-1 to TRBJ2-7, with a weak D call TRBD2 (5 bases). The length of the CDR3 is 16 residues. Per the germline V gene, CDR1 is DFQATT and CDR2 is SNEGSKA (reference sequence). V dropped 0 bases and J dropped 2 bases, with 17 bases sitting between them. The CDR3: CSARDFSSPRPYEQYF. The CDR3 nucleotides read TGCAGTGCTAGAGATTTCTCTAGCCCCAGGCCCTACGAGCAGTACTTC.

Notes on this clonotype: It may be a read error: a sequence one base away is much more abundant. This chain links TRBV9 with TRBJ2-3, with D perhaps TRBD2 (5 bases). There are 13 residues in the CDR3. Germline CDR1 reads SGDLS; CDR2 reads YYNGEE. Trimming removed 1 base at V and 4 bases at J, with 7 bases between. CDR3: CASSVIGADTQYF. The CDR3 nucleotides read TGTGCCAGCAGCGTAATCGGGGCAGATACGCAGTATTTT.

This clonotype was observed many times. The V call is TRBV28, the J call TRBJ2-4; maybe TRBD1 (5 bases). Trimming took 2 bases from V and 4 from J, leaving 12 bases between them. Germline CDR1 and CDR2: MDHEN and SYDVKM. This CDR3 has 15 amino acids. CDR3 DNA sequence: TGTGCCAGCAGTTTAAGGGGTGCCTCAAAAAACATTCAGTACTTC. Translating gives CASSLRGASKNIQYF.

The V call is TRBV29-1, the J call TRBJ1-2; D is undetermined. V was clipped by 5 bases and J by 7 bases, with 26 bases between them. This CDR3 region has 16 residues. Per the germline V gene, CDR1 is SQVTM and CDR2 is ANQGSEA. CDR3 protein: CSVRLMGGPKTGGYTF. In nucleotides, the CDR3 is TGCAGCGTTCGGTTGATGGGTGGGCCCAAAACGGGTGGCTACACCTTC.

This clonotype was seen repeatedly, ten times or more. The V gene is TRBV27, the J gene TRBJ1-2; 9 bases align to TRBD1. In germline, CDR1 is MNHEY, CDR2 SMNVEV (reference sequence). Trimming took 5 bases from V and 5 from J; bases not matched to a gene: 9. The length of the CDR3 is 15 residues. The CDR3 spells CASSASGQGLYGYTF. The CDR3 DNA is TGTGCCAGCAGTGCCTCAGGACAGGGGCTGTATGGCTACACCTTC.

This clonotype occurred a few times. The genes are TRBV7-2 and TRBJ2-5; D remains ambiguous. V was cut by 7 bases and J by 0 bases, with 12 bases left in between. This CDR3 contains 14 residues. Germline V gene sequence: CDR1 SGHTA, CDR2 FQGNSA. The CDR3 region is CASNRWLNQETQYF. In DNA, the CDR3 is TGTGCCAGCAATCGATGGCTTAACCAAGAGACCCAGTACTTC.